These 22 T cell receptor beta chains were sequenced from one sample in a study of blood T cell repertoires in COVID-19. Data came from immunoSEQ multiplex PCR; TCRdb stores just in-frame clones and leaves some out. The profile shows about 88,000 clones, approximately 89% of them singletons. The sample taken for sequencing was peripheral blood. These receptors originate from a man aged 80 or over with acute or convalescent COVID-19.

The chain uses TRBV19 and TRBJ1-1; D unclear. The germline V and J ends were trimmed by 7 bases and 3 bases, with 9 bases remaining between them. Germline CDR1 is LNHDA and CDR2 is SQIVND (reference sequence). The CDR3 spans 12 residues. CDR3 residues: CASMPDYTEAFF. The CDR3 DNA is TGTGCCAGTATGCCCGACTACACTGAAGCTTTCTTT.

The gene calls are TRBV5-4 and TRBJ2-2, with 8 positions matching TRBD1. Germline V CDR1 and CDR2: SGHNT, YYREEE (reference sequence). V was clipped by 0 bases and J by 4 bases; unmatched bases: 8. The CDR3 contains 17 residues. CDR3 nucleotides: TGTGCCAGCAGCTTGGCGGTAGACAGGGGCGGCACCGGGGAGCTGTTTTTT. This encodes CASSLAVDRGGTGELFF.

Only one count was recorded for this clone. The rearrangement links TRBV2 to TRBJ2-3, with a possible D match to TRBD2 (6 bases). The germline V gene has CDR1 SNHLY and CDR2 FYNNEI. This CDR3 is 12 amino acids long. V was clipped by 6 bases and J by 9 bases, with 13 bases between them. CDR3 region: CASRDPAGTQYF. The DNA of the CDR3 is TGTGCCAGCAGGGACCCCGCGGGGACGCAGTATTTT.

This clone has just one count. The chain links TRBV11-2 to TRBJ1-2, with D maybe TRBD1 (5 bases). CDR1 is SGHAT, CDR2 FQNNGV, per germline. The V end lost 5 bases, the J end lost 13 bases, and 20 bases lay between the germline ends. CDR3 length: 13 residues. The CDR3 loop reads CASSKPRGRGGTF. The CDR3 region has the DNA TGTGCCAGCAGCAAGCCCCGGGGGAGGGGCGGCACCTTC.

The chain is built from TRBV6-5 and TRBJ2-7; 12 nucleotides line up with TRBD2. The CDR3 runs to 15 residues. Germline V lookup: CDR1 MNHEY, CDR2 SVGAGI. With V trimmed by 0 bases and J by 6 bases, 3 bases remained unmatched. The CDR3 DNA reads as TGTGCCAGCAGTTACTCGGCTAGCGGGAGGGGCGAGCAGTACTTC. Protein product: CASSYSASGRGEQYF.

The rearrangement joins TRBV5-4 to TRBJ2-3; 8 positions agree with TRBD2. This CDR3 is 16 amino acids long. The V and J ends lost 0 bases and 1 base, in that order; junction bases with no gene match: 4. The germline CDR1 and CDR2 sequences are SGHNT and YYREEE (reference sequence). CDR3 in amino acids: CASSLAGGRGTDTQYF. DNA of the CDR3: TGTGCCAGCAGCTTGGCGGGGGGGCGGGGCACAGATACGCAGTATTTT.

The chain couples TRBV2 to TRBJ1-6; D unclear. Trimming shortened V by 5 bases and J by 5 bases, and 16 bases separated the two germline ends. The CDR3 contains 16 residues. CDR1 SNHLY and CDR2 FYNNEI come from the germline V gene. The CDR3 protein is CASSYTGTVNNSPLHF. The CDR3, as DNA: TGTGCCAGCAGTTATACGGGAACGGTCAATAATTCACCCCTCCACTTT.

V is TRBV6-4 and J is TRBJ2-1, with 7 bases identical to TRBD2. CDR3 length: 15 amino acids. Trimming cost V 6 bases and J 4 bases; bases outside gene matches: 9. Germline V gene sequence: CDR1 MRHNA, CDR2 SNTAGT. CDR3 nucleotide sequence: TGTGCCAGCAGCCGGGAGGCTACTCCATACAATGAGCAGTTCTTC. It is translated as CASSREATPYNEQFF.

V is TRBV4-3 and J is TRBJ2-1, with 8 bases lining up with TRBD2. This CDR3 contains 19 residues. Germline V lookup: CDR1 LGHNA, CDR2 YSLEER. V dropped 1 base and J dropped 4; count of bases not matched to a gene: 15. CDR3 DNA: TGCGCCAGCAGCCAAGGTTATGGGTCGGCGGGAGGTTCTTACAATGAGCAGTTCTTC. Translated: CASSQGYGSAGGSYNEQFF.

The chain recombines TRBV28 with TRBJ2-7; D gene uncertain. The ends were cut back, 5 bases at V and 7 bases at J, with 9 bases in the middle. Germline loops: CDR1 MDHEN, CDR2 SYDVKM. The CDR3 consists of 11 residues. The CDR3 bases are TGTGCCAGCAGTCCCACAAGAGAGCAGTACTTC. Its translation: CASSPTREQYF.

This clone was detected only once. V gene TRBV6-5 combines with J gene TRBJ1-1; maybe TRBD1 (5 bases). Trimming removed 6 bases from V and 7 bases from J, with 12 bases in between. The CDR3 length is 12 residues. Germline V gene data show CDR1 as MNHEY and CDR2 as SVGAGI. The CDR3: CASRGRRLEAFF. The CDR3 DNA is TGTGCCAGCAGGGGGCGGCGCCTTGAAGCTTTCTTT.

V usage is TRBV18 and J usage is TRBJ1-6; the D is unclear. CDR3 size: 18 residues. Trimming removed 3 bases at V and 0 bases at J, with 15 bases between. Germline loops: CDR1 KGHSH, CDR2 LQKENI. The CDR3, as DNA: TGTGCCAGCTCACCGTACCAACTGGGGAGCTCCTATAATTCACCCCTCCACTTT. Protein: CASSPYQLGSSYNSPLHF.

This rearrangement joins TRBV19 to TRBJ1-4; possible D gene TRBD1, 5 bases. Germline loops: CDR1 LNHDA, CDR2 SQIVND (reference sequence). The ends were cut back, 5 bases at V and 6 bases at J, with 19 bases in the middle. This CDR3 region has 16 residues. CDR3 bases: TGTGCCAGTAGTCCTGGGGCGGCGGGACTTTATGAAAAACTGTTTTTT. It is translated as CASSPGAAGLYEKLFF.

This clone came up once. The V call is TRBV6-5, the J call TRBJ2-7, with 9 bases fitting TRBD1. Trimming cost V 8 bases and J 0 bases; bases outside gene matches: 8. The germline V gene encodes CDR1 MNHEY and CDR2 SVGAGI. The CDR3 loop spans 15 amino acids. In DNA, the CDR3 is TGTGCCAGCCTACAGGGGGCGCGGGGCTCCTACGAGCAGTACTTC. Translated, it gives CASLQGARGSYEQYF.

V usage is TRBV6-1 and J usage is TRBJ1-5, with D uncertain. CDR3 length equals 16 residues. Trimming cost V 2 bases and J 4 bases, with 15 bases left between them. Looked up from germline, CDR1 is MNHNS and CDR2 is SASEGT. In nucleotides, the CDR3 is TGTGCCAGCAGTGAACCCCTTGTGACACCGAATCAGCCCCAGCATTTT. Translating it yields CASSEPLVTPNQPQHF.

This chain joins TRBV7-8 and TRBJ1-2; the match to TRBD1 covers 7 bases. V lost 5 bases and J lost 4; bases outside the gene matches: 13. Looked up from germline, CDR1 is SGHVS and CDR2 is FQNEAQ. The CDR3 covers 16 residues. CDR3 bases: TGTGCCAGCAGCGAGAGACAGGGCAACGGTGCCTATGGCTACACCTTC. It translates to CASSERQGNGAYGYTF.

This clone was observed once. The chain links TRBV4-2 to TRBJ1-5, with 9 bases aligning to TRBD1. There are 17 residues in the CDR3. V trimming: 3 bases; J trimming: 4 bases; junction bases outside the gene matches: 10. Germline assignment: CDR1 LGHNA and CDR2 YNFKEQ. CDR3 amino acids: CASSHDPGTGLNQPQHF. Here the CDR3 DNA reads TGTGCCAGCAGCCATGATCCCGGGACAGGGTTGAATCAGCCCCAGCATTTT.

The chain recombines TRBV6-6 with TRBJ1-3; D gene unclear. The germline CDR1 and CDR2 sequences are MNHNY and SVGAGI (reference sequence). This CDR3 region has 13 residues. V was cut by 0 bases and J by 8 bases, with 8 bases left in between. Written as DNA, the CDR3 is TGTGCCAGCAGTTACTCGGAGGCCCACACCATATATTTT. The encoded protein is CASSYSEAHTIYF.

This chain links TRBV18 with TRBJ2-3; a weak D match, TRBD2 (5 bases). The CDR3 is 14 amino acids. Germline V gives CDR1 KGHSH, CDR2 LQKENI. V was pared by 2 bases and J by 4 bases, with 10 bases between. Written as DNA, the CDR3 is TGTGCCAGCTCACCATCCCGGGGAGCAGATACGCAGTATTTT. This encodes CASSPSRGADTQYF.

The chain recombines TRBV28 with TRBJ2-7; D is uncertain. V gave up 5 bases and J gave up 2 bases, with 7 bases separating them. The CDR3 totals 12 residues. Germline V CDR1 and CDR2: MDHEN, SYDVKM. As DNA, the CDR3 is TGTGCCAGCAGTCCAGACACCTACGAGCAGTACTTC. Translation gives CASSPDTYEQYF. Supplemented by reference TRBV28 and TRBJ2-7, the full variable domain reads DVKVTQSSRYLVKRTGEKVFLECVQDMDHENMFWYRQDPGLGLRLIYFSYDVKMKEKGDIPEGYSVSREKKERFSLILESASTNQTSMYLCASSPDTYEQYFGPGTRLTVT.

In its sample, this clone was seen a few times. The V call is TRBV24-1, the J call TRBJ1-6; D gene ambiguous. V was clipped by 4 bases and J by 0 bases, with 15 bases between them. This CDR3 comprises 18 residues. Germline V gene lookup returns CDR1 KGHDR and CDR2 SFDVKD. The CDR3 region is CATSDPGFPCSYNSPLHF. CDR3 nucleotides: TGTGCCACCAGTGACCCGGGATTCCCCTGCTCCTATAATTCACCCCTCCACTTT.

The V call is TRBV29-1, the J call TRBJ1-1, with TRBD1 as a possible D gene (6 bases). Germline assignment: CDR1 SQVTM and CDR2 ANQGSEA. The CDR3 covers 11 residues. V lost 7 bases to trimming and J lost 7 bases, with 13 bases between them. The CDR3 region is CSALGAIEAFF. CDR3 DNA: TGCAGCGCCCTGGGGGCGATTGAAGCTTTCTTT.